Following are 20 T cell receptor beta chains from one sample sequenced in a study of blood T cell repertoires in COVID-19. Sequencing used immunoSEQ multiplex PCR; TCRdb keeps in-frame clones, though not all of them. The sample gives about 140,000 clones, over 60% of which show up once; 3.5% to 5% is in the top ten. The sample was peripheral blood. Every receptor here comes from a woman older than 75 with active or convalescent COVID-19.

The rearrangement joins TRBV13 to TRBJ2-1; the match to TRBD2 covers 7 bases. Trimming at V came to 5 bases and at J to 0 bases, leaving 7 bases not matched to a gene. CDR1 and CDR2 (germline): PRHDT, FYEKMQ (reference sequence). The CDR3 has 16 residues. This CDR3 reads CASSPASGASYNEQFF. The CDR3 region has the DNA TGTGCCAGCAGCCCCGCAAGCGGGGCCTCCTACAATGAGCAGTTCTTC.

This chain links TRBV5-1 with TRBJ2-7; D might be TRBD1 (5 bases). V gave up 5 bases and J gave up 5 bases, with 17 bases separating them. Germline V gene data show CDR1 as SGHRS and CDR2 as YFSETQ. The CDR3 spans 14 residues. The CDR3 here is CASRPTFLRDEQYF. CDR3 DNA sequence: TGCGCCAGCAGACCTACCTTCCTCAGGGACGAGCAGTACTTC. Using reference TRBV5-1 and TRBJ2-7 for the parts outside the CDR3, the full variable domain is KAGVTQTPRYLIKTRGQQVTLSCSPISGHRSVSWYQQTPGQGLQFLFEYFSETQRNKGNFPGRFSGRQFSNSRSEMNVSTLELGDSALYLCASRPTFLRDEQYFGPGTRLTVT.

This clone has at least ten counts. The V and J genes are TRBV7-8 and TRBJ2-7, with D perhaps TRBD1 (5 bases). Trimming stripped 4 bases from V and 3 bases from J, with 13 bases between. Germline CDR1 reads SGHVS; CDR2 reads FQNEAQ. The CDR3 is 14 amino acids. CDR3 DNA: TGTGCCAGCAGCTCGACAGTAACAGGCTACGAGCAGTACTTC. This codes for CASSSTVTGYEQYF.

The chain recombines TRBV19 with TRBJ2-3; no clear D gene. Germline CDR1 reads LNHDA; CDR2 reads SQIVND (reference sequence). Trimming removed 1 base at V and 0 bases at J, with 8 bases between. The CDR3 spans 15 residues. The CDR3 coding sequence is TGTGCCAGTAGTATAGGGGCCCAGAGCACAGATACGCAGTATTTT. Amino acid sequence: CASSIGAQSTDTQYF.

The chain uses TRBV23-1 and TRBJ2-5, with TRBD2 matching over 9 bases. TRBV23-1 is treated as an ORF (open reading frame) with a function not yet certain. Trimming at V came to 11 bases and at J to 1 base, leaving 5 bases not matched to a gene. The CDR3 covers 13 residues. The CDR3 nucleotides are TGCGCCTTGAGCGGGGGGATCCAAGAGACCCAGTACTTC. Residues: CALSGGIQETQYF.

This clone turned up a few times. The chain uses TRBV5-6 and TRBJ2-1; D is perhaps TRBD1 (6 bases). V lost 1 base and J lost 6, with 8 bases in between. Per germline, CDR1 SGHDT and CDR2 YYEEEE. CDR3 length equals 13 residues. CDR3 coding DNA: TGTGCCAGCAGCTTGACAGGGAGCAATGAGCAGTTCTTC. Protein sequence: CASSLTGSNEQFF.

The chain combines TRBV7-9 with TRBJ1-3; TRBD1 is a possible D gene (5 bases). CDR3 length: 16 amino acids. CDR1 is SEHNR, CDR2 FQNEAQ, per germline (reference sequence). Trimming left V 5 bases short and J 2 bases short, with 16 bases between. Here the CDR3 reads CASSPIGGSPGNTIYF. The CDR3 coding sequence is TGTGCCAGCAGCCCGATTGGGGGGAGCCCTGGAAACACCATATATTTT.

The chain has TRBV5-1 and TRBJ2-5; a weak D match, TRBD1 (6 bases). This CDR3 has 15 residues. Germline CDR1 and CDR2: SGHRS and YFSETQ. V gave up 4 bases and J gave up 2 bases, with 15 bases separating them. For the CDR3, the DNA is TGCGCCAGCAGCCCGACAGGTTGGGGGCAAGAGACCCAGTACTTC. Amino acids: CASSPTGWGQETQYF.

This clone was observed at least ten times. At the DNA level, this CDR3 is encoded by other sequences in the same sample as well. The J gene is TRBJ1-6, the V gene TRBV7-6; 9 nucleotides line up with TRBD1. V lost 5 bases, J lost 0 bases, and 8 bases stayed unmatched. Germline V gene lookup returns CDR1 SGHVS and CDR2 FNYEAQ. This CDR3 has 18 amino acids. The CDR3 coding sequence is TGTGCCAGCAGCCCGTGGACAGGGGCAAGCTCCTATAATTCACCCCTCCACTTT. Translated, it gives CASSPWTGASSYNSPLHF. The variable domain in full, with the rest retrieved from reference TRBV7-6 and TRBJ1-6, is GAGVSQSPRYKVTKRGQDVALRCDPISGHVSLYWYRQALGQGPEFLTYFNYEAQQDKSGLPNDRFSAERPEGSISTLTIQRTEQRDSAMYRCASSPWTGASSYNSPLHFGNGTRLTVT.

This sequence joins TRBV6-4 and TRBJ2-3, with D possibly being TRBD2 (5 bases). The germline CDR1 and CDR2 sequences are MRHNA and SNTAGT. This CDR3 contains 15 residues. V lost 4 bases, J lost 1 base, and 12 bases lay in between. The chain's CDR3 is CASSATWRGTDTQYF. The CDR3 bases are TGTGCCAGCAGTGCCACTTGGCGGGGCACAGATACGCAGTATTTT.

This chain uses TRBV4-3 with TRBJ1-1; 10 bases fit TRBD1. There are 16 residues in the CDR3. V shed 4 bases, J shed 0 bases, and the junction held 5 bases outside the gene matches. CDR1 is LGHNA, CDR2 YSLEER, per germline. In DNA form, the CDR3 reads TGCGCCAGCAGCCGAAAGGGACAGGGGTTGAACACTGAAGCTTTCTTT. Amino acid sequence: CASSRKGQGLNTEAFF.

The rearrangement uses TRBV5-1 and TRBJ1-2; D remains ambiguous. This CDR3 contains 13 residues. The V gene lost 1 base and the J gene lost 8 bases, with 12 bases spanning the gap. Germline-derived CDR1 and CDR2 are SGHRS and YFSETQ. The CDR3 DNA is TGCGCCAGCAGCTTGACGGTAACTAGGGGCTACACCTTC. Translating gives CASSLTVTRGYTF.

A few counts support this clone. This chain links TRBV2 with TRBJ1-2; D is unclear. V was trimmed by 4 bases and J by 0 bases, leaving 9 bases between them. The CDR3 sequence is 14 residues long. Germline V gene lookup returns CDR1 SNHLY and CDR2 FYNNEI. The CDR3 bases are TGTGCCAGCAGTGTCAGCGCGACTAACTATGGCTACACCTTC. Its protein product is CASSVSATNYGYTF.

This chain connects TRBV29-1 to TRBJ1-2; D gene ambiguous. The CDR3 extends over 13 amino acids. Looked up from germline, CDR1 is SQVTM and CDR2 is ANQGSEA. Deletions cut 0 bases from V and 5 bases from J, with 10 bases between. Written as DNA, the CDR3 is TGCAGCGTTGAAGATCGAGGGATATATGGCTACACCTTC. Protein: CSVEDRGIYGYTF.

The J gene is TRBJ2-7, the V gene TRBV6-2 or TRBV6-3, with 14 bases matching TRBD2. The V gene's germline CDR1 is MNHEY and CDR2 SVGEGT. The CDR3 totals 18 residues. The V and J ends lost 5 bases and 3 bases, in that order; junction bases with no gene match: 12. The CDR3 reads CASSMTSGGAYILYEQYF. The CDR3 DNA follows: TGTGCCAGCAGTATGACTAGCGGGGGGGCCTACATTCTCTACGAGCAGTACTTC.

The V gene is TRBV19, the J gene TRBJ2-1, with 7 bases that match TRBD1. Germline trimming cut 0 bases from V and 4 bases from J; bases unmatched to any gene: 6. The CDR3 covers 16 residues. Germline assignment: CDR1 LNHDA and CDR2 SQIVND (reference sequence). The CDR3 here is CASSIESGQYYNEQFF. CDR3 DNA sequence: TGTGCCAGTAGTATAGAATCGGGACAGTATTACAATGAGCAGTTCTTC.

The chain couples TRBV30 to TRBJ1-2, with D perhaps matching TRBD1 (6 bases). V lost 0 bases, J lost 13 bases, and 18 bases lay in between. CDR3 size: 13 residues. The germline gives CDR1 GTSNPN, CDR2 SVGIG (reference sequence). CDR3 DNA: TGTGCCTGGAGTGTAATCCAGGGGCCCCCTTCCACCTTC. It is translated as CAWSVIQGPPSTF.

The chain links TRBV5-1 to TRBJ2-5; TRBD2 agrees at 11 bases. The CDR3 sequence is 15 residues long. The germline gives CDR1 SGHRS, CDR2 YFSETQ. V was pared by 4 bases and J by 2 bases, with 4 bases of the junction left unmatched. CDR3 coding DNA: TGCGCCAGCAGCACGGTAGCGGGGGGGCAAGAGACCCAGTACTTC. Translated, it gives CASSTVAGGQETQYF. The full variable domain, with the rest looked up from reference TRBV5-1 and TRBJ2-5, is KAGVTQTPRYLIKTRGQQVTLSCSPISGHRSVSWYQQTPGQGLQFLFEYFSETQRNKGNFPGRFSGRQFSNSRSEMNVSTLELGDSALYLCASSTVAGGQETQYFGPGTRLLVL.

This clone was detected many times. It is likely a read error, because the conserved phenylalanine at the end of the CDR3 is missing. It is unclear where the CDR3 begins or ends on the DNA, so no DNA is shown, and the CDR3 is as TCRdb lists it. This chain uses TRBV6-2 or TRBV6-3 with TRBJ1-6; TRBD1, the D gene given by the table, was not confirmed from the DNA. Per the germline V gene, CDR1 is MNHEY and CDR2 is SVGEGT. The CDR3 comprises 12 residues, both ends counted. CDR3 amino acids: CASSAGTGTPNL.

The CDR3 DNA is TGTGCCAGCAGTTTTCCGGGACACAGCCCAGCCAAAAACATTCAGTACTTC. It yields the protein CASSFPGHSPAKNIQYF. V usage is TRBV28 and J usage is TRBJ2-4; possibly TRBD1 for D (6 bases). Per germline, CDR1 MDHEN and CDR2 SYDVKM. The CDR3 runs to 17 residues. Trimming removed 3 bases from V and 0 bases from J, with 15 bases in between.